Following are 30 T cell receptor beta chains from one sample sequenced in a study of blood T cell repertoires in COVID-19. The method was immunoSEQ multiplex PCR; TCRdb's version includes in-frame clones alone and lacks a portion of them. The sample yields 140,000 to 150,000 clones, around 84% seen once. Sequencing was performed on peripheral blood. The receptors derive from a man between 60 and 75 years old with active or convalescent COVID-19.

CDR3 residues: CASSPAGRGADTQYF. CDR3 sequence (DNA): TGTGCCAGCAGCCCCGCCGGGAGAGGGGCAGATACGCAGTATTTT. The V and J genes are TRBV6-6 and TRBJ2-3; weak D call: TRBD2 (6 bases). The CDR3 length is 15 residues. Trimming cost V 6 bases and J 4 bases, with 17 bases left between them. The germline gives CDR1 MNHNY, CDR2 SVGAGI (reference sequence).

This clone was observed a single time. This chain connects TRBV19 to TRBJ1-5; D perhaps matches TRBD1 (6 bases). There are 18 residues in the CDR3. The V gene lost 5 bases and the J gene lost 0 bases, with 20 bases spanning the gap. Germline CDR1 and CDR2: LNHDA and SQIVND (reference sequence). CDR3 amino acids: CASSPRIRDNYSNQPQHF. The CDR3 region has the DNA TGTGCCAGTAGTCCACGGATTCGGGACAACTATAGCAATCAGCCCCAGCATTTT.

As DNA, the CDR3 is TGTGCCACCAGTGATGACTATCCGGGAGTCGGTGAGCAGTTCTTC. It yields the protein CATSDDYPGVGEQFF. The chain uses TRBV24-1 and TRBJ2-1, with D perhaps TRBD2 (6 bases). The germline V gene has CDR1 KGHDR and CDR2 SFDVKD. The ends were cut back, 3 bases at V and 9 bases at J, with 17 bases in the middle. This CDR3 is built from 15 residues.

This sequence joins TRBV29-1 and TRBJ2-7, with TRBD1 as a possible D gene (5 bases). This CDR3 spans 12 amino acids. CDR1 SQVTM and CDR2 ANQGSEA come from the germline V gene. V lost 6 bases and J 5 bases, leaving 14 bases between the germline ends. CDR3 sequence: CSVRQGRNEQYF. In nucleotides, the CDR3 is TGCAGCGTCCGTCAGGGTCGGAACGAGCAGTACTTC.

The chain combines TRBV7-9 with TRBJ2-7, with 8 bases that match TRBD1. The CDR3 is made up of 13 amino acids. Germline CDR1 is SEHNR and CDR2 is FQNEAQ (reference sequence). Trimming removed 7 bases from V and 2 bases from J; junction bases left unmatched: 4. CDR3 loop: CASNGTGAYEQYF. The CDR3 DNA sequence: TGTGCCAGCAACGGGACAGGTGCCTACGAGCAGTACTTC. The full variable domain, completed using reference TRBV7-9 and TRBJ2-7, is DTGVSQNPRHKITKRGQNVTFRCDPISEHNRLYWYRQTLGQGPEFLTYFQNEAQLEKSRLLSDRFSAERPKGSFSTLEIQRTEQGDSAMYLCASNGTGAYEQYFGPGTRLTVT.

The chain uses TRBV11-2 and TRBJ2-2, with 11 bases identical to TRBD1. J was trimmed by 4 bases and V by 5 bases; bases with no gene match: 9. The CDR3 is 17 residues long. Germline V gene sequence: CDR1 SGHAT, CDR2 FQNNGV. In DNA form, the CDR3 reads TGTGCCAGCAGCCCCCTGTGGGGGACAGGGGGCACCGGGGAGCTGTTTTTT. It is translated as CASSPLWGTGGTGELFF. Variable domain in full (rest from reference TRBV11-2 and TRBJ2-2): EAGVAQSPRYKIIEKRQSVAFWCNPISGHATLYWYQQILGQGPKLLIQFQNNGVVDDSQLPKDRFSAERLKGVDSTLKIQPAKLEDSAVYLCASSPLWGTGGTGELFFGEGSRLTVL.

This chain links TRBV4-3 with TRBJ2-1; D is undetermined. Trimming took 0 bases from V and 6 from J, leaving 9 bases between them. There are 14 residues in the CDR3. Germline V lookup: CDR1 LGHNA, CDR2 YSLEER. The DNA of the CDR3 is TGCGCCAGCAGCCAAGATTGGCTCCCCAATGAGCAGTTCTTC. Its translation: CASSQDWLPNEQFF.

The chain employs TRBV19 and TRBJ1-2, with 8 bases that match TRBD1. Germline V gene sequence: CDR1 LNHDA, CDR2 SQIVND (reference sequence). The CDR3 is 14 amino acids. Losses at the gene ends were 7 bases for V and 4 bases for J; bases not matched to a gene: 8. The CDR3 sequence: CASTIPGGIYGYTF. For the CDR3, the DNA is TGTGCCAGTACCATACCAGGGGGCATCTATGGCTACACCTTC.

The chain links TRBV7-8 to TRBJ2-1; TRBD2 matches at 11 bases. There are 16 residues in the CDR3. Germline CDR1 and CDR2: SGHVS and FQNEAQ. Trimming at V came to 4 bases and at J to 2 bases, leaving 4 bases not matched to a gene. CDR3 coding DNA: TGTGCCAGCAGCTGGTCGACTAGCGGGACCTACAATGAGCAGTTCTTC. Amino acid sequence: CASSWSTSGTYNEQFF.

Comment on this clone: The same CDR3 arises from other DNA sequences in this sample as well. V gene TRBV7-9 combines with J gene TRBJ2-3; D might be TRBD2 (6 bases). CDR1 is SEHNR, CDR2 FQNEAQ, per germline (reference sequence). With 4 bases removed from V and 0 bases from J, the gap between germline ends came to 8 bases. CDR3 length: 14 residues. CDR3: CASSSSGSTDTQYF. The CDR3 DNA is TGTGCCAGCAGCTCGAGCGGGAGCACAGATACGCAGTATTTT.

V usage is TRBV29-1 and J usage is TRBJ2-1; 10 positions match TRBD2. This CDR3 spans 16 amino acids. Germline-derived CDR1 and CDR2 are SQVTM and ANQGSEA. Losses at the gene ends were 5 bases for V and 0 bases for J; bases not matched to a gene: 7. The CDR3 DNA reads TGCAGCGTTTCCCGAGCGGGGGGGGGCTCCTACAATGAGCAGTTCTTC. Its translation is CSVSRAGGGSYNEQFF.

This chain links TRBV19 with TRBJ2-5, with 7 bases aligning to TRBD2. The CDR3 extends over 15 amino acids. Germline V lookup: CDR1 LNHDA, CDR2 SQIVND (reference sequence). V lost 7 bases to trimming and J lost 5 bases; unmatched junction nucleotides: 13. The CDR3: CASTPGGGRVETQYF. The CDR3 DNA follows: TGTGCCAGTACCCCTGGGGGGGGTCGGGTCGAGACCCAGTACTTC. The full variable domain, with the rest looked up from reference TRBV19 and TRBJ2-5, is DGGITQSPKYLFRKEGQNVTLSCEQNLNHDAMYWYRQDPGQGLRLIYYSQIVNDFQKGDIAEGYSVSREKKESFPLTVTSAQKNPTAFYLCASTPGGGRVETQYFGPGTRLLVL.

CDR3 region: CASTHGGSYTGELFF. In DNA form, the CDR3 reads TGTGCCAGCACCCACGGCGGCAGTTACACCGGGGAGCTGTTTTTT. The chain uses TRBV28 and TRBJ2-2; no clear D gene. V was pared by 7 bases and J by 3 bases, with 15 bases between. Germline CDR1 reads MDHEN; CDR2 reads SYDVKM. The CDR3 runs to 15 residues.

There are a few counts of this clone. CDR3 amino acids: CASSLNGIFENIQYF. The CDR3 coding sequence is TGTGCCAGCAGCTTGAACGGTATTTTTGAAAACATTCAGTACTTC. V and J are TRBV5-5 and TRBJ2-4; D is unclear. Germline CDR1 SGHKS, CDR2 YYEKEE (reference sequence). V gave up 1 base and J gave up 5 bases, with 13 bases separating them. The length of the CDR3 is 15 residues. Full variable domain (outside the CDR3, taken from reference TRBV5-5 and TRBJ2-4): DAGVTQSPTHLIKTRGQQVTLRCSPISGHKSVSWYQQVLGQGPQFIFQYYEKEERGRGNFPDRFSARQFPNYSSELNVNALLLGDSALYLCASSLNGIFENIQYFGAGTRLSVL.

V gene TRBV21-1 combines with J gene TRBJ2-3; the listed D gene, TRBD1, was not tested against the DNA. TRBV21-1 is marked as a pseudogene. The CDR3 contains 15 residues. CDR3 amino acids: CASSLPGQGIDTQYF. The CDR3 coding sequence is TGTGCCAGCAGCCTTCCGGGACAGGGAATAGATACGCAGTATTTT.

In its sample, this clone was seen a few times. V is TRBV5-4 and J is TRBJ1-4; 10 bases agree with TRBD1. The length of the CDR3 is 15 residues. The germline gives CDR1 SGHNT, CDR2 YYREEE (reference sequence). V dropped 6 bases and J dropped 8; count of bases not matched to a gene: 10. CDR3 in DNA: TGTGCCAGCACCCCCAGTCCGACAGGGGGCGAAAAACTGTTTTTT. Its translation is CASTPSPTGGEKLFF.

The chain is built from TRBV28 and TRBJ1-2, with D unresolved. Germline V gene lookup returns CDR1 MDHEN and CDR2 SYDVKM. Between the trimmed V and J ends, which lost 3 bases and 4 bases, there was a span of 3 bases. The CDR3 is 11 amino acids. CDR3 DNA: TGTGCCAGCAGTTTCCGCTATGGCTACACCTTC. This translates into CASSFRYGYTF.

The rearrangement joins TRBV6-1 to TRBJ1-6; 12 bases map to TRBD1. The CDR3 totals 21 residues. Germline CDR1 reads MNHNS; CDR2 reads SASEGT. V gave up 2 bases and J gave up 4 bases; unmatched junction bases: 15. The CDR3 DNA follows: TGTGCCAGCAGTGAAAGGCCCCCGGGACAGGGGGCCCTCGTTTATAATTCACCCCTCCACTTT. The encoded protein is CASSERPPGQGALVYNSPLHF.

The rearrangement uses TRBV6-2 or TRBV6-3 and TRBJ2-3; 12 bases align to TRBD2. CDR1 and CDR2 from the germline V gene are MNHEY and SVGEGT. This CDR3 is built from 16 residues. After removal of 7 bases from V and 4 bases from J, the junction contained 9 bases not matched to a gene. The CDR3 nucleotides are TGTGCCAGCAACCCCCCTAGCGGGAGGGCCCCAGATACGCAGTATTTT. Residues: CASNPPSGRAPDTQYF.

The chain has TRBV30 and TRBJ2-7, with 7 bases aligning to TRBD2. Germline loops: CDR1 GTSNPN, CDR2 SVGIG (reference sequence). CDR3 length: 15 amino acids. V trimming: 2 bases; J trimming: 0 bases; junction bases outside the gene matches: 7. CDR3 sequence: CAWSYVRESSYEQYF. DNA of the CDR3: TGTGCCTGGAGTTATGTGCGGGAGAGCTCCTACGAGCAGTACTTC.

The rearrangement joins TRBV9 to TRBJ2-5; 7 bases line up with TRBD1. V trimming: 0 bases; J trimming: 5 bases; junction bases outside the gene matches: 7. The CDR3 length is 15 residues. Germline CDR1 and CDR2: SGDLS and YYNGEE. As DNA, the CDR3 is TGTGCCAGCAGCGTAGGAAACAGGGGATACGAGACCCAGTACTTC. Amino acids: CASSVGNRGYETQYF.

This chain joins TRBV7-3 and TRBJ2-3, with TRBD1 identical over 8 bases. The V gene end was trimmed by 5 bases and the J gene end by 4 bases; junction bases not matched to a gene: 8. Germline assignment: CDR1 SGHTA and CDR2 FQGTGA. The CDR3 runs to 15 residues. The CDR3 DNA sequence: TGTGCCAGCAGCCGAGGGCAGGGGGCGGCAGATACGCAGTATTTT. This gives the protein CASSRGQGAADTQYF.

This chain uses TRBV5-6 with TRBJ1-3; unclear D gene. Deletions cut 2 bases from V and 2 bases from J, with 5 bases between. Germline CDR1 SGHDT, CDR2 YYEEEE. The CDR3 length is 13 residues. CDR3 amino acids: CASSLSAGNTIYF. The CDR3 bases are TGTGCCAGCAGCTTATCTGCTGGAAACACCATATATTTT.

The chain links TRBV5-1 to TRBJ1-5, with 9 bases matching TRBD1. Germline V gene data show CDR1 as SGHRS and CDR2 as YFSETQ. Germline trimming cut 4 bases from V and 5 bases from J; bases unmatched to any gene: 4. This CDR3 contains 14 residues. The DNA for the CDR3 is TGCGCCAGCAGCCTCCGGGACAGGGATCAGCCCCAGCATTTT. This gives the protein CASSLRDRDQPQHF.

V is TRBV29-1 and J is TRBJ1-1, with D possibly TRBD1 on 6 matching bases. The CDR3 totals 13 residues. Germline V gene lookup returns CDR1 SQVTM and CDR2 ANQGSEA. The ends were cut back, 4 bases at V and 0 bases at J, with 9 bases in the middle. CDR3 DNA sequence: TGCAGCGTTGGGACAGCGATGAACACTGAAGCTTTCTTT. The encoded protein is CSVGTAMNTEAFF.

This clone was observed a single time. V usage is TRBV4-1 and J usage is TRBJ2-3; D gene unclear. The CDR3 contains 16 residues. Germline lookup yields CDR1 MGHRA and CDR2 YSYEKL. V was pared by 4 bases and J by 2 bases, with 16 bases between. The CDR3: CASSLPGDTFTDTQYF. DNA for the CDR3: TGCGCCAGCAGCCTCCCCGGTGACACTTTCACAGATACGCAGTATTTT.

The J gene is TRBJ2-1, the V gene TRBV3-1 (or the pseudogene TRBV3-2); 7 nucleotides align to TRBD2. Trimming removed 8 bases from V and 11 bases from J; junction bases left unmatched: 6. This CDR3 contains 11 residues. Germline V gene data show CDR1 as LGHDT and CDR2 as YNNKEL (reference sequence). CDR3 in DNA: TGTGCCAGCCTCCAGCGGGATCAGCAGTTCTTC. Its protein product is CASLQRDQQFF.

The V call is TRBV2, the J call TRBJ2-1, with D uncertain. This CDR3 is built from 13 residues. V lost 4 bases and J lost 4, with 8 bases in between. The germline CDR1 and CDR2 sequences are SNHLY and FYNNEI. The CDR3 DNA reads TGTGCCAGCAGTGTCCCGGTTTACAATGAGCAGTTCTTC. This codes for CASSVPVYNEQFF.

V gene TRBV10-3 combines with J gene TRBJ2-2, with 11 bases identical to TRBD2. The V and J ends lost 1 base and 6 bases, in that order; junction bases with no gene match: 1. Germline V gene data show CDR1 as ENHRY and CDR2 as SYGVKD. This CDR3 region has 15 residues. For the CDR3, the DNA is TGTGCCATCAGTGAGTTTAGCGGGAGGGCCGGGGAGCTGTTTTTT. Translated: CAISEFSGRAGELFF.

This clone was recorded only once. The chain recombines TRBV18 with TRBJ1-2; 10 bases fit TRBD1. CDR1 and CDR2 (germline): KGHSH, LQKENI. This CDR3 has 14 residues. V was clipped by 2 bases and J by 3 bases; unmatched bases: 0. This chain's CDR3 is CASSPGQGDYGYTF. In nucleotides, the CDR3 is TGTGCCAGCTCACCAGGACAGGGGGACTATGGCTACACCTTC.